Sequencing of this T cell receptor (beta chain) was carried out in a study of blood T cell repertoires in COVID-19. Overall study context: Donors in the United States, Italy and Spain gave samples during acute or convalescent COVID-19.

Only in-frame clones appear in the TCRdb table, and some are missing; sequencing was by immunoSEQ multiplex PCR. The sample shows about 98,000 clones, 75% to 85% of them seen only once. V lost 5 bases, J lost 4 bases, and 4 bases stayed unmatched. The CDR3 has 13 residues. Germline values: CDR1 PRHDT, CDR2 FYEKMQ (reference sequence). Sequenced sample: peripheral blood. The sequence was collected from a man in his 70s with acute or convalescent COVID-19. The rearrangement links TRBV13 to TRBJ1-1, with 7 bases identical to TRBD1. Here the CDR3 reads CASSVWDSTEAFF. The CDR3 DNA is TGTGCCAGCAGCGTGTGGGACAGCACTGAAGCTTTCTTT. The whole variable domain, filled in from reference TRBV13 and TRBJ1-1, reads AAGVIQSPRHLIKEKRETATLKCYPIPRHDTVYWYQQGPGQDPQFLISFYEKMQSDKGSIPDRFSAQQFSDYHSELNMSSLELGDSALYFCASSVWDSTEAFFGQGTRLTVV.